This T cell receptor (beta chain) was recorded in a study of blood T cells in healthy people across ages. Study-level findings and limits: Relative to aged donors, long-lived donors carried more naive CD4+ cells and displayed higher diversity.

The germline V gene encodes CDR1 GTSNPN and CDR2 SVGIG (reference sequence). This CDR3 region has 17 residues. With 3 bases removed from V and 0 bases from J, the gap between germline ends came to 20 bases. A second roughly 6 to 11 cycle PCR used barcoded and J-beta primers. TCRdb fed the 5' RACE reads into MiXCR, producing one record per CDR3 protein. The sample lists hundreds of thousands of distinct CDR3 sequences, roughly 32% occurring once. Many counts were recorded for this clonotype. The target antigen is unknown. Drawn from each donor were around 9.1 milliliters of peripheral blood. There were at least 5 micrograms of total RNA extracted from every sample.

Sequencing was done on a sample of blood. The V gene is TRBV30, the J gene TRBJ1-2; weak D call: TRBD1 (6 bases). This TCR came from a woman at least 80 years old in good health. CDR3 region: CAWSAVRGPLANYGYTF. Here the CDR3 DNA reads TGTGCCTGGAGCGCAGTCAGGGGCCCGTTAGCTAACTATGGCTACACCTTC.